This TCR beta chain emerged from a study of T cell repertoires in cytomegalovirus infection (dated by TCRdb to about 2019). Describing the broader study: Because public TCR beta signatures pointed to carriage of CMV infection together with the matching HLA type, the HLA type of each donor mattered for the analysis. Overall study outcomes, separate from this receptor: The ex vivo response was dominated by HLA-C-restricted CMV-specific TCR beta clonotypes, which also provided the single most frequent clonotype in two of eight donors. In both this cohort and an independent roughly 360-donor cohort, the cumulative frequency of public TCR beta family members distinguished carriers of CMV infection plus the relevant HLA type.

The data were produced on an Illumina HiSeq 1500. The public reads were reprocessed in TCRdb via fastp at Q25 and MiXCR, keeping in-frame beta chains. Rows merge per CDR3 protein into single entries with the most common DNA and genes. The sample yields 560,000 or so distinct CDR3 sequences; 16% were counted once. The ten most abundant clones make up around 25% of the sample. This clonotype came up many times. Its target antigen remains unknown. Base qualities were left out, and no much larger clone turns up one base away. From the cysteine through the phenylalanine, the CDR3 covers 18 amino acids. Left in the record is the CDR3 DNA by itself, 54 bases read in frame from the first base. The V end gives up 1 base and the J end 0 bases, leaving 10 bases in the junction not matched to a gene. CDR1 is given as SNHLY and CDR2 as FYNNEI, both from the germline V gene.

The chain links TRBV2 with TRBJ2-7; 9 bases in between match TRBD2. Sequenced material: CD8+ T cells from PBMCs. The TCR sequence derives from a human donor in good health (CMV status not recorded). Some clones in this sample may be carry-over from other donors' samples. In nucleotide form, the sequence is TGTGCCAGCAGTGAAGAAGAGGCGTGGCGGGAGGGCTCCTACGAGCAGTACTTC. Translated, it gives CASSEEEAWREGSYEQYF.